The clone carrying this T cell receptor beta chain was seen at least ten times. This sample stems from a study of blood T cells in healthy people across ages. Total RNA was extracted at no less than 5 micrograms per sample. A J-beta primer mix and a sample-barcoded 5' primer were used in a second PCR of about 6 to 12 cycles. TCRdb reanalysed the 5' RACE reads using MiXCR and keeps one entry per CDR3 protein. The data show approximately 600,000 distinct CDR3 sequences, roughly three fifths seen once. From germline, CDR1 is MGHRA and CDR2 YSYEKL. This CDR3 has 17 residues. After removal of 0 bases from V and 4 bases from J, the junction contained 10 bases not matched to a gene.

Sequencing was carried out using blood. This sequence originates from a man between 60 and 75 years old in good health. This chain joins TRBV4-1 and TRBJ2-3; 7 bases agree with TRBD1. CDR3 protein: CASSQDRNRGEADTQYF. CDR3 DNA: TGCGCCAGCAGCCAAGATAGGAACAGGGGTGAGGCAGATACGCAGTATTTT.